This T cell receptor beta chain came from a study of shared clonotypes between healthy human individuals. Study-wide points: Compared with clonotypes that all four donors shared, non-shared clonotypes had lower generation probabilities. Large depth notwithstanding, sorted-subset sequencing proved incomplete by rarefaction.

Terminally differentiated effector memory CD45RA+ cells were excluded by CCR7 positive selection of CD45RO-negative cells. For this clone: What it binds is not known.

The germline CDR1 and CDR2 sequences are SGHTA and FQGNSA. The CDR3 consists of 15 residues. J gave up 0 bases and V 2 bases, and 3 bases lay outside the gene matches. This table comes from immunoSEQ multiplex PCR, and its TCRdb copy is limited to in-frame clones, with some not included. The data hold about 2.2 million clones, with over 85% observed a single time. Sequencing input: naive CD8+ T cells from PBMCs. The source is a man between 18 and 29 years old in good health. Some clones in this sample may be carry-over from other donors' samples. This chain uses TRBV7-2 with TRBJ2-7, with 8 positions matching TRBD2. The CDR3 nucleotides read TGTGCCAGCAGCTTACCCGGGGGGGGCTCCTACGAGCAGTACTTC. Amino acids: CASSLPGGGSYEQYF.